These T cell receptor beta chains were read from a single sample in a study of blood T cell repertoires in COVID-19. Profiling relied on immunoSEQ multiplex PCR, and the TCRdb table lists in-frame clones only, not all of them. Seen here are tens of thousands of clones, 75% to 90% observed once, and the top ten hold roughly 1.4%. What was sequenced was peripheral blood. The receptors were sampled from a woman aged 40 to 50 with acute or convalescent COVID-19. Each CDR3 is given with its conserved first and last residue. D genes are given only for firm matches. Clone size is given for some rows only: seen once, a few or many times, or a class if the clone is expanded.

CDR3 DNA: TGTGCCAGCAGCCGGGACAGACTATCTAATGGCTACACCTTC
CDR3 protein: CASSRDRLSNGYTF
J gene: TRBJ1-2
D gene: TRBD1
V gene: TRBV14
clone size: NA

CDR3 DNA: TGTGCCATCAGTTACCGGGGACAAGAGACCCAGTACTTC
CDR3 protein: CAISYRGQETQYF
J gene: TRBJ2-5
D gene: NA
V gene: TRBV10-3
clone size: NA

CDR3 DNA: TGCGCCAGCGCCGGGACAGGCACAGATACGCAGTATTTT
CDR3 protein: CASAGTGTDTQYF
J gene: TRBJ2-3
D gene: TRBD1
V gene: TRBV5-1
clone size: NA

CDR3 DNA: TGTGCCAGCAGCAAAACGACCTTTTCGGGGGGGAAGGCTGAAGCTTTCTTT
CDR3 protein: CASSKTTFSGGKAEAFF
J gene: TRBJ1-1
D gene: NA
V gene: TRBV21-1
clone size: NA

CDR3 DNA: TGCGCCAGCAGCCAAGTCGGAGTCTCTGGGGCCAACGTCCTGACTTTC
CDR3 protein: CASSQVGVSGANVLTF
J gene: TRBJ2-6
D gene: NA
V gene: TRBV4-1
clone size: NA

CDR3 DNA: TGCGCCAGCAGCTTACTAGCGGGGGTCACAGATACGCAGTATTTT
CDR3 protein: CASSLLAGVTDTQYF
J gene: TRBJ2-3
D gene: TRBD2
V gene: TRBV4-1
clone size: NA

CDR3 DNA: TGTGCCTGGAGTGTACAGCGGGGGAACACAGATACGCAGTATTTT
CDR3 protein: CAWSVQRGNTDTQYF
J gene: TRBJ2-3
D gene: TRBD2
V gene: TRBV30
clone size: NA

CDR3 DNA: TGTGCCAGCAGTTGGGGACAGAACAATCAGCCCCAGCATTTT
CDR3 protein: CASSWGQNNQPQHF
J gene: TRBJ1-5
D gene: TRBD1
V gene: TRBV28
clone size: NA

CDR3 DNA: TGCAGCACTGACAGGGCCGAAGCTTTCTTT
CDR3 protein: CSTDRAEAFF
J gene: TRBJ1-1
D gene: TRBD1
V gene: TRBV29-1
clone size: NA

CDR3 DNA: TGTGCCAGCAGCACCGGGACAGCAAACTATGGCTACACCTTC
CDR3 protein: CASSTGTANYGYTF
J gene: TRBJ1-2
D gene: TRBD1
V gene: TRBV7-9
clone size: NA

CDR3 DNA: TGTGCCAGTAGTATAGATGACACCTCCTATAATTCACCCCTCCACTTT
CDR3 protein: CASSIDDTSYNSPLHF
J gene: TRBJ1-6
D gene: NA
V gene: TRBV19
clone size: NA

CDR3 DNA: TGTGCCAGCAGCGTACCTCGCGGGGGAATGGGATACACCGGGGAGCTGTTTTTT
CDR3 protein: CASSVPRGGMGYTGELFF
J gene: TRBJ2-2
D gene: TRBD2
V gene: TRBV9
clone size: NA

CDR3 DNA: TGTGCCAGCAGCCAAAATTGGGGGACAGGGTGGACCGGGGAGCTGTTTTTT
CDR3 protein: CASSQNWGTGWTGELFF
J gene: TRBJ2-2
D gene: TRBD1
V gene: TRBV3-1/TRBV3-2
clone size: NA

CDR3 DNA: TGTGCCAGCAGCCGTAGCGACGGCAGCACAGATACGCAGTATTTT
CDR3 protein: CASSRSDGSTDTQYF
J gene: TRBJ2-3
D gene: NA
V gene: TRBV7-2
clone size: NA

CDR3 DNA: TGTGCCAGCAGCTTAGGCGGGGGCGGAGGGTTAGAGACCCAGTACTTC
CDR3 protein: CASSLGGGGGLETQYF
J gene: TRBJ2-5
D gene: NA
V gene: TRBV11-3
clone size: NA

CDR3 DNA: TGTGCCAGTAGTACCATGACCAGGGGCGGGGAGCTGTTTTTT
CDR3 protein: CASSTMTRGGELFF
J gene: TRBJ2-2
D gene: NA
V gene: TRBV19
clone size: NA

CDR3 DNA: TGTGCCAGCAGCTTAGTTGGACAGGGGTCCTCCGGGCCCCAGCATTTT
CDR3 protein: CASSLVGQGSSGPQHF
J gene: TRBJ1-5
D gene: TRBD1
V gene: TRBV7-8
clone size: NA

CDR3 DNA: TGCGCCAGCAGCCAAGGTTGGGGGGGCTGGGGACAGCCCCAGCATTTT
CDR3 protein: CASSQGWGGWGQPQHF
J gene: TRBJ1-5
D gene: NA
V gene: TRBV4-1
clone size: NA

CDR3 DNA: TGTGCCAGCCGAAACTCGCAGGGAAGGGAGCAGTACTTC
CDR3 protein: CASRNSQGREQYF
J gene: TRBJ2-7
D gene: NA
V gene: TRBV28
clone size: once

CDR3 DNA: TGTGCCAGCAGCCAGGCGCGGGAGGGCCGGGGAGATACGCAGTATTTT
CDR3 protein: CASSQAREGRGDTQYF
J gene: TRBJ2-3
D gene: TRBD2
V gene: TRBV9
clone size: NA

CDR3 DNA: TGTGCCAGCAGCCATTTGGCCGGGACTAGCGAATACAATGAGCAGTTCTTC
CDR3 protein: CASSHLAGTSEYNEQFF
J gene: TRBJ2-1
D gene: TRBD2
V gene: TRBV3-1/TRBV3-2
clone size: NA

CDR3 DNA: TGTGCCAGCAGCGGGGGGGATGGTCCTGGGGAGCAGTTCTTC
CDR3 protein: CASSGGDGPGEQFF
J gene: TRBJ2-1
D gene: NA
V gene: TRBV9
clone size: NA

CDR3 DNA: TGTGCCAGCAGCGTAGGACTAGCGGGGGGGAATGAGCAGTTCTTC
CDR3 protein: CASSVGLAGGNEQFF
J gene: TRBJ2-1
D gene: TRBD2
V gene: TRBV9
clone size: NA

CDR3 DNA: TGTGCCTGGAGTGCCGACAGGTACCAAGAGACCCAGTACTTC
CDR3 protein: CAWSADRYQETQYF
J gene: TRBJ2-5
D gene: NA
V gene: TRBV30
clone size: NA

CDR3 DNA: TGTGCCAGCAGGTTGGGACAGCGGAACACTGAAGCTTTCTTT
CDR3 protein: CASRLGQRNTEAFF
J gene: TRBJ1-1
D gene: TRBD1
V gene: TRBV27
clone size: NA

CDR3 DNA: TGCGCCAGCAGCTCGAACCAGGGGAATTCACCCCTCCACTTT
CDR3 protein: CASSSNQGNSPLHF
J gene: TRBJ1-6
D gene: NA
V gene: TRBV5-1
clone size: NA

CDR3 DNA: TGTGCCAGCAGCTCGACACAGGGTGAAAACTATGGCTACACCTTC
CDR3 protein: CASSSTQGENYGYTF
J gene: TRBJ1-2
D gene: NA
V gene: TRBV5-5
clone size: NA

CDR3 DNA: TGTGCCAGCAGTTACTCGACGCAGGGTGGGGAAAAACTGTTTTTT
CDR3 protein: CASSYSTQGGEKLFF
J gene: TRBJ1-4
D gene: NA
V gene: TRBV6-5
clone size: once

CDR3 DNA: TGTGCCAGCAGCACTGGGACAGCCGGACAACCTGAGTTCGAGCAGTACTTC
CDR3 protein: CASSTGTAGQPEFEQYF
J gene: TRBJ2-7
D gene: TRBD1
V gene: TRBV5-8
clone size: NA

CDR3 DNA: TGTGCCAGCAGCTTTCACAGGTTCACTGAAGCTTTCTTT
CDR3 protein: CASSFHRFTEAFF
J gene: TRBJ1-1
D gene: NA
V gene: TRBV5-8
clone size: NA

CDR3 DNA: TGTGCCAGCAGCGTAGCGGCAGGGGGGTCACCCCTCCACTTT
CDR3 protein: CASSVAAGGSPLHF
J gene: TRBJ1-6
D gene: TRBD1
V gene: TRBV9
clone size: NA

CDR3 DNA: TGTGCCTGGAGTGTACGGGGGGCGCTGGGTCAGCCCCAGCATTTT
CDR3 protein: CAWSVRGALGQPQHF
J gene: TRBJ1-5
D gene: NA
V gene: TRBV30
clone size: NA

CDR3 DNA: TGTGCCAGCAGCCAAAGACGGGACAGCATCTATGGCTACACCTTC
CDR3 protein: CASSQRRDSIYGYTF
J gene: TRBJ1-2
D gene: TRBD1
V gene: TRBV7-3
clone size: NA

CDR3 DNA: TGTGCCAGCAGCCCGGACAGTTACGCGAACACCGGGGAGCTGTTTTTT
CDR3 protein: CASSPDSYANTGELFF
J gene: TRBJ2-2
D gene: NA
V gene: TRBV7-3
clone size: NA

CDR3 DNA: TGTGCCAGCAGTACAGGGAATTTGCACCATGAGCAGTTCTTC
CDR3 protein: CASSTGNLHHEQFF
J gene: TRBJ2-1
D gene: NA
V gene: TRBV6-4
clone size: NA

CDR3 DNA: TGTGCCAGCAGTGAACCCGTGGGGGTAGCGGGAACTTATCACGGGGAGCTGTTTTTT
CDR3 protein: CASSEPVGVAGTYHGELFF
J gene: TRBJ2-2
D gene: TRBD2
V gene: TRBV6-4
clone size: NA

CDR3 DNA: TGTGCCAGCAGTTATCCGACAGGGGGACAAGAGACCCAGTACTTC
CDR3 protein: CASSYPTGGQETQYF
J gene: TRBJ2-5
D gene: TRBD1
V gene: TRBV6-2/TRBV6-3
clone size: large

CDR3 DNA: TGTGCCAGCAGGTTAGGACAGGGCGTTTATGGCTACACCTTC
CDR3 protein: CASRLGQGVYGYTF
J gene: TRBJ1-2
D gene: TRBD1
V gene: TRBV6-5
clone size: NA

CDR3 DNA: TGTGCCTGGAGGGACAGGGCAAATTCACCCCTCCACTTT
CDR3 protein: CAWRDRANSPLHF
J gene: TRBJ1-6
D gene: TRBD1
V gene: TRBV30
clone size: NA

CDR3 DNA: TGTGGAACCGGCGGCAGGGAAAAGCTTGGGGCCAACGTCCTGACTTTC
CDR3 protein: CGTGGREKLGANVLTF
J gene: TRBJ2-6
D gene: NA
V gene: TRBV28
clone size: few